The 10 T cell receptor beta chains listed next were all sequenced from one sample in a study of monozygotic twins with inflammatory bowel disease. Using the 5' RACE reads, TCRdb records one entry per CDR3 protein without DNA. The sample data list fewer than 450,000 distinct CDR3 sequences. Sequencing was done on a sample of blood. The receptors shown here come from a human donor with ulcerative colitis or Crohn's disease, or a healthy co-twin of an affected twin (not recorded which).

The V call is TRBV2, the J call TRBJ2-7. This CDR3 has 14 amino acids. Germline values: CDR1 SNHLY, CDR2 FYNNEI. CDR3 in amino acids: CASRVNRDSYEQYF.

This chain uses TRBV18 with TRBJ1-3; TCRdb's D call of TRBD1 is untestable without DNA. The germline gives CDR1 KGHSH, CDR2 LQKENI. There are 14 residues in the CDR3. CDR3 sequence: CASSPLQGIDTIYF.

The chain employs TRBV20-1 and TRBJ2-7; there is no DNA to check the TCRdb D call of TRBD1. This CDR3 region has 13 residues. The germline gives CDR1 DFQATT, CDR2 SNEGSKA (reference sequence). CDR3 protein: CSARDLRGHEQYF.

V usage is TRBV20-1 and J usage is TRBJ2-3. The CDR3 extends over 13 amino acids. CDR1 and CDR2 from the germline V gene are DFQATT and SNEGSKA (reference sequence). CDR3 sequence reads: CSARRDHTDTQYF.

CDR3 residues: CASSYLNSYEQYF. The chain is built from TRBV6-5 and TRBJ2-7. Germline assignment: CDR1 MNHEY and CDR2 SVGAGI. The CDR3 runs 13 residues.

The CDR3 protein is CASSVGSRLEQFF. This chain joins TRBV9 and TRBJ2-1. The CDR3 sequence is 13 residues long. The germline V gene encodes CDR1 SGDLS and CDR2 YYNGEE.

V gene TRBV7-2 combines with J gene TRBJ2-1; TCRdb names TRBD1, which stays unverified in the absence of DNA. Germline loops: CDR1 SGHTA, CDR2 FQGNSA. The CDR3 sequence is 17 residues long. Here the CDR3 reads CASSLVPAGASYNEQFF.

CDR3 loop: CASSLGDREAKNIQYF. The V call is TRBV5-1, the J call TRBJ2-4; no DNA is available, so the TRBD1 call from TCRdb remains unchecked. CDR3 length equals 16 residues. CDR1 and CDR2 (germline): SGHRS, YFSETQ.

The rearrangement links TRBV11-2 to TRBJ2-2; the D call from TCRdb, TRBD1, cannot be confirmed without DNA. The CDR3 is 21 amino acids. Germline lookup yields CDR1 SGHAT and CDR2 FQNNGV. The CDR3 is CASSPRRVAGFRQVNTGELFF.

This chain connects TRBV5-6 to TRBJ2-3; the TRBD1 assignment by TCRdb is unverifiable without DNA. The germline CDR1 and CDR2 sequences are SGHDT and YYEEEE. The CDR3 extends over 14 amino acids. The CDR3: CASSSRQLTDTQYF.